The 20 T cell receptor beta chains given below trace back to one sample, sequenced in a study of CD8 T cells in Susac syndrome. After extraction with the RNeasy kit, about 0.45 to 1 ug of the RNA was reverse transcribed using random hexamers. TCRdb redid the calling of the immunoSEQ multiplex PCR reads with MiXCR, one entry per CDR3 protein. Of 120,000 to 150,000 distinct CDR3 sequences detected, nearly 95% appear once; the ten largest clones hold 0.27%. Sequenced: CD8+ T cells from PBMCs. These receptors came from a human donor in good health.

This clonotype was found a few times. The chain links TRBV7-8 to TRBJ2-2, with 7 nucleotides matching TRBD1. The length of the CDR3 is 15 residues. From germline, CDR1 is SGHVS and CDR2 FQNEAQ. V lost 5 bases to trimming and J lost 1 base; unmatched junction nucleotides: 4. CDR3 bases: TGTGCCAGCAGCACCCGGACAGGGAACACCGGGGAGCTGTTTTTT. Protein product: CASSTRTGNTGELFF.

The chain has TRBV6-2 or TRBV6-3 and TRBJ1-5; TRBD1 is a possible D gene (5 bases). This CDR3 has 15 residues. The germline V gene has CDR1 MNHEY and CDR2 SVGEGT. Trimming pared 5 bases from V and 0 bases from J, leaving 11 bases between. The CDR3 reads CASSEDTYSNQPQHF. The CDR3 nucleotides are TGTGCCAGCAGTGAGGACACGTATAGCAATCAGCCCCAGCATTTT.

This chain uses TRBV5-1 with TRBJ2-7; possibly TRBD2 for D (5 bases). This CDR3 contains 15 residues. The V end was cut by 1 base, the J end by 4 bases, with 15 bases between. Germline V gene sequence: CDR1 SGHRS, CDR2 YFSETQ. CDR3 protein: CASSLTSPTGYEQYF. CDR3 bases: TGCGCCAGCAGCTTGACCAGCCCGACGGGGTACGAGCAGTACTTC. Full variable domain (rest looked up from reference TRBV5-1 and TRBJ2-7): KAGVTQTPRYLIKTRGQQVTLSCSPISGHRSVSWYQQTPGQGLQFLFEYFSETQRNKGNFPGRFSGRQFSNSRSEMNVSTLELGDSALYLCASSLTSPTGYEQYFGPGTRLTVT.

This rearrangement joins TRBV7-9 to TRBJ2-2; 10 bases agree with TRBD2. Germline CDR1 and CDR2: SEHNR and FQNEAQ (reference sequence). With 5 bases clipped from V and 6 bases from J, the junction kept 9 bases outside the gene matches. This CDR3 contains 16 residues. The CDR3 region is CASSHSGRPGAGELFF. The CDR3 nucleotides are TGTGCCAGCAGCCATAGCGGGAGGCCAGGAGCCGGGGAGCTGTTTTTT.

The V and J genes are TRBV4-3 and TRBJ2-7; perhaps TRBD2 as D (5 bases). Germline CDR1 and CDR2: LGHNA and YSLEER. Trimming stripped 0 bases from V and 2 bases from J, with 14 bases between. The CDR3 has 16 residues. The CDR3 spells CASSQDPAGATYEQYF. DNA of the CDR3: TGCGCCAGCAGCCAAGACCCTGCGGGTGCTACCTACGAGCAGTACTTC.

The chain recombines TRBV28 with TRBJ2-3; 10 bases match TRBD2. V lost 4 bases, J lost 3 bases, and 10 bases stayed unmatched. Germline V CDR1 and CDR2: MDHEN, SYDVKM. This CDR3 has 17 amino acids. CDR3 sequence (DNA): TGTGCCAGCAGTTCGATGCTAGCGGGAGATATTACAGATACGCAGTATTTT. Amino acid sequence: CASSSMLAGDITDTQYF.

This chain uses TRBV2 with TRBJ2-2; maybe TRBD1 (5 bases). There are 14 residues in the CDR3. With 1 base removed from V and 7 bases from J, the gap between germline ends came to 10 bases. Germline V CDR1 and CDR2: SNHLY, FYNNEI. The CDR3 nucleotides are TGTGCCAGCAGTGAAGGCAGGGTGAACGGGGAGCTGTTTTTT. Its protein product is CASSEGRVNGELFF.

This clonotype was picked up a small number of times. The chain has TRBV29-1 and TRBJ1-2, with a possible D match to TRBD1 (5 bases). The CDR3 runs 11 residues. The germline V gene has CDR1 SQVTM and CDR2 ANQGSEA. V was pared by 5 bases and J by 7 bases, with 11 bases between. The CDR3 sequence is CSVRGRSGYTF. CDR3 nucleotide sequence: TGCAGCGTTAGGGGACGATCTGGCTACACCTTC.

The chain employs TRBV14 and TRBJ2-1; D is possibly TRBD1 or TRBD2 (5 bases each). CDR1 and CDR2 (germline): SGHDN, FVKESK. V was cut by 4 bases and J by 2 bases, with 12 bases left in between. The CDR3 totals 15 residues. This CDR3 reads CASSPKWDPYNEQFF. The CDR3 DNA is TGTGCCAGCAGCCCGAAGTGGGACCCCTACAATGAGCAGTTCTTC.

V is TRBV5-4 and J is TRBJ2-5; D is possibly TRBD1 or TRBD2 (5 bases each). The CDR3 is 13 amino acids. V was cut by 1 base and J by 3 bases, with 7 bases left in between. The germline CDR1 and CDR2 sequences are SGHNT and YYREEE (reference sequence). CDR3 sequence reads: CASSLMGEETQYF. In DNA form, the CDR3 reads TGTGCCAGCAGCTTGATGGGGGAAGAGACCCAGTACTTC.

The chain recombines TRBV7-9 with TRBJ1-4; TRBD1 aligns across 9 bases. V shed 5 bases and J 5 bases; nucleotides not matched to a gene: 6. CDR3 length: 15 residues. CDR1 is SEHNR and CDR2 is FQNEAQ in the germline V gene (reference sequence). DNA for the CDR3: TGTGCCAGCAGCCCCCAGACAGGGGGGAATGAAAAACTGTTTTTT. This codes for CASSPQTGGNEKLFF.

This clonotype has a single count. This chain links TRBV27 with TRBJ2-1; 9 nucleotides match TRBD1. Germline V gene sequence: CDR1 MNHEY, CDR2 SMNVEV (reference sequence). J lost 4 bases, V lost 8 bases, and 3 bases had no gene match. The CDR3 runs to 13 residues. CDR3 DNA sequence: TGTGCCAGCTTGGACAGGGGATACAATGAGCAGTTCTTC. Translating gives CASLDRGYNEQFF.

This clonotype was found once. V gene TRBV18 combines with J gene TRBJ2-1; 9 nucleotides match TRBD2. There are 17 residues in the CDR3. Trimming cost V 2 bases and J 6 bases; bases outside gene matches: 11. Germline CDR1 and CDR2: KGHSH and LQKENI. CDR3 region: CASSPGKRLAASNEQFF. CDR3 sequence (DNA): TGTGCCAGCTCACCAGGGAAGAGACTAGCGGCATCCAATGAGCAGTTCTTC. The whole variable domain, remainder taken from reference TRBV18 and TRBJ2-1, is NAGVMQNPRHLVRRRGQEARLRCSPMKGHSHVYWYRQLPEEGLKFMVYLQKENIIDESGMPKERFSAEFPKEGPSILRIQQVVRGDSAAYFCASSPGKRLAASNEQFFGPGTRLTVL.

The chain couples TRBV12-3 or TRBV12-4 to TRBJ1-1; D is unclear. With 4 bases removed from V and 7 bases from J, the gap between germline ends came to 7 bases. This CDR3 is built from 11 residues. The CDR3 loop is CASSSGIEAFF. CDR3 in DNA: TGTGCCAGCAGTTCGGGTATTGAAGCTTTCTTT.

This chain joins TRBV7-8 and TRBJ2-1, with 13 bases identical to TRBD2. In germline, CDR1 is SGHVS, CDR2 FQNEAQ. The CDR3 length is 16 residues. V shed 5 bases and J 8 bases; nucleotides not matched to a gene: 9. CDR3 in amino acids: CASSAETSGRADEQFF. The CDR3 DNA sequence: TGTGCCAGCAGCGCAGAAACTAGCGGGAGGGCCGATGAGCAGTTCTTC.

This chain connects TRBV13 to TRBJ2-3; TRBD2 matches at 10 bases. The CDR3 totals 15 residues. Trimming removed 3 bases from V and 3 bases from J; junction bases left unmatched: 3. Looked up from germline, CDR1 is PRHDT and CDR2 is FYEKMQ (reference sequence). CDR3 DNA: TGTGCCAGCAGCTTCCCTAGCGGGAGTACAGATACGCAGTATTTT. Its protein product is CASSFPSGSTDTQYF.

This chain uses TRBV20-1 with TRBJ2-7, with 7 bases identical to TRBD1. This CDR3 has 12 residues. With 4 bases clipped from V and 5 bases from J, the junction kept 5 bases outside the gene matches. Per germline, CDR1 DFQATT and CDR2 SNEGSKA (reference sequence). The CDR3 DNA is TGCAGTGCTACCGAGGGGGCCGACGAGCAGTACTTC. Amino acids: CSATEGADEQYF.

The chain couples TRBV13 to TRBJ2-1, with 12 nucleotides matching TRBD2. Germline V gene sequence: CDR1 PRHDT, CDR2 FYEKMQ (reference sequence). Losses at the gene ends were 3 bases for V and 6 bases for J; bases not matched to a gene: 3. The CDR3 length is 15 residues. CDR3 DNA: TGTGCCAGCAGCTTCGGACTAGCGGGAATCAATGAGCAGTTCTTC. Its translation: CASSFGLAGINEQFF.

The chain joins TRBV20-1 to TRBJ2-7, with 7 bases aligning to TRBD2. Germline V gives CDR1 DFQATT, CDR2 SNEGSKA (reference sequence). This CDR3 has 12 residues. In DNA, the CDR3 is TGCAGGGGTTCTAGCGGAACTTACGAGCAGTACTTC. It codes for CRGSSGTYEQYF.

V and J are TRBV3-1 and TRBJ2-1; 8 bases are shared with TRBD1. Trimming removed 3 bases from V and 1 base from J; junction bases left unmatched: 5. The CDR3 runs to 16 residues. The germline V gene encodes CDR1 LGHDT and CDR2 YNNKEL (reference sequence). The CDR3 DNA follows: TGTGCCAGCAGCCACCCAGGGGGCTTTTCCTACAATGAGCAGTTCTTC. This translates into CASSHPGGFSYNEQFF.